This TCR beta chain was observed in a study of shared clonotypes between healthy human individuals. Concerning this clone: Its antigen is still unknown. A read error likely explains this, since a far larger clone differs by one base.

Germline CDR1 is SGDLS and CDR2 is YYNGEE. The CDR3 runs to 14 residues. The donors, healthy adults who were HIV-negative, had experienced no recent acute infections or vaccinations. Deep was the level at which the assay was run. The method was immunoSEQ multiplex PCR; TCRdb's version includes in-frame clones alone and lacks a portion of them. This table has about 480,000 clones, approximately 85% appearing once. Study-wide findings and caveats: Having only a few donors restricted how much genetic and exposure-history diversity was captured.

The sequenced sample was PBMCs. The clonotype originates from a woman in her thirties or forties in good health. Some clones in this sample may be carry-over from other donors' samples. This chain joins TRBV9 and TRBJ2-7; 7 nucleotides align to TRBD2. The CDR3 sequence is CAGSVGAGTYEQYF. The CDR3 DNA sequence: TGTGCCGGCAGCGTCGGAGCGGGGACCTACGAGCAGTACTTC.